This TCR beta chain originates from a study of response to subunit inactivated influenza vaccine (dated by TCRdb to 2016 to 2018). Background on the whole study: To follow how T cells responded to a trivalent subunit inactivated influenza vaccine, the researchers relied on deep quantitative profiling of the T cell receptor repertoire. What the authors observed across the whole study: The authors proposed that each seasonal influenza vaccination may bring in only a limited number of new T cells.

Preparation of the library involved RT-PCR. Reads for this sample came from an Illumina HiSeq 2500. TCRdb passed the public sequencing reads through fastp at Q25 and MiXCR, retaining productive beta sequences. Identical CDR3 protein sequences are pooled into one entry, listed with their most common genes and DNA. Recorded for this sample are 500,000 to 600,000 distinct CDR3 sequences; about an eighth of them occurred a single time. 10% to 13% of the sample comes from the top ten. On this clonotype itself: This receptor's antigen is unknown. No qualities accompany the bases; no much larger clone lies one base away.

CDR1 and CDR2 are read off the germline V gene as MGHRA and YSYEKL. Trimming removed 4 bases from V and 5 bases from J; the gene matches leave 15 bases unexplained. CDR3 length: 18 amino acids, cysteine to phenylalanine. Here the CDR3 DNA is all that survives: 54 bases in frame from base 1. Recombination linked TRBV4-1 to TRBJ2-2; a stretch of 8 junction bases matches TRBD2. The source of this sequence is a man aged 50 to 59 who received an inactivated influenza vaccine. Donor details come from another sample of the same person, matched by shared clones. Sequences were derived from PBMCs from blood, sampled on the day of vaccination. The CDR3 loop reads CASSLFRAAGVETGELFF. The nucleotide sequence is TGCGCCAGCAGCCTCTTTCGCGCAGCGGGGGTTGAGACCGGGGAGCTGTTTTTT.